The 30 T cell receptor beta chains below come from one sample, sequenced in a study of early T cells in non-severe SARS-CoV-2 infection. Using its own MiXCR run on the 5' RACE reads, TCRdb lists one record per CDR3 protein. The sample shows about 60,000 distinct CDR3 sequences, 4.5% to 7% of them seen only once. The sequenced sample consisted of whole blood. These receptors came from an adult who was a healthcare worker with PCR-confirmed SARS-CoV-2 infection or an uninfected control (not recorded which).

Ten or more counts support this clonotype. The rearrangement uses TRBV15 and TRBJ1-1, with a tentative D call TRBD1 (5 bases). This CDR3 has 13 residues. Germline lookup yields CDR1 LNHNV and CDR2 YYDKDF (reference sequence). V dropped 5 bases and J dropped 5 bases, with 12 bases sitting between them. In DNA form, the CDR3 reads TGTGCCACCAGCCGCCGGGGGGGGACTGAAGCTTTCTTT. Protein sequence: CATSRRGGTEAFF. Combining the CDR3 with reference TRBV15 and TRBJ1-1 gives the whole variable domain DAMVIQNPRYQVTQFGKPVTLSCSQTLNHNVMYWYQQKSSQAPKLLFHYYDKDFNNEADTPDNFQSRRPNTSFCFLDIRSPGLGDTAMYLCATSRRGGTEAFFGQGTRLTVV.

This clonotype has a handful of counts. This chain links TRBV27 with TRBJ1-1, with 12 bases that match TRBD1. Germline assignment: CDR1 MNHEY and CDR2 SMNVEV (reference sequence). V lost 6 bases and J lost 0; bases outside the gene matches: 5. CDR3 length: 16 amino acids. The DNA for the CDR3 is TGTGCCAGCAGCTCCGGGACAGGGGGCCTGAACACTGAAGCTTTCTTT. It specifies CASSSGTGGLNTEAFF.

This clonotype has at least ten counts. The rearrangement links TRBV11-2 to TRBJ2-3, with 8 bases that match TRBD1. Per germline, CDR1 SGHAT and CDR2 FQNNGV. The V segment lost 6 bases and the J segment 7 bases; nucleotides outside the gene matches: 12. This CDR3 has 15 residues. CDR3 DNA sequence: TGTGCCAGCAGGTCACAGGGGGGTGACAAAAATACGCAGTATTTT. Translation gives CASRSQGGDKNTQYF.

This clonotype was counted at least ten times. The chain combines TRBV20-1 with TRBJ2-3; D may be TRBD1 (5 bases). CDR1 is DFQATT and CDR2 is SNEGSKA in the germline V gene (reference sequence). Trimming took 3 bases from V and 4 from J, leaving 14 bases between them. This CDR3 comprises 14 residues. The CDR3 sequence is CSASSRDGPDTQYF. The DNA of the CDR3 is TGCAGTGCTAGCTCCAGGGATGGACCAGATACGCAGTATTTT.

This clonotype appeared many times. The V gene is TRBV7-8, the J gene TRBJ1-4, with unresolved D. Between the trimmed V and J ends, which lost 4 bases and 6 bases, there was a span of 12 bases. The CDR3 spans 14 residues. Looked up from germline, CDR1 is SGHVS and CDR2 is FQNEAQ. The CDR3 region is CASSSRSVDEKLFF. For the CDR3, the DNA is TGTGCCAGCAGCTCCCGGTCGGTCGATGAAAAACTGTTTTTT.

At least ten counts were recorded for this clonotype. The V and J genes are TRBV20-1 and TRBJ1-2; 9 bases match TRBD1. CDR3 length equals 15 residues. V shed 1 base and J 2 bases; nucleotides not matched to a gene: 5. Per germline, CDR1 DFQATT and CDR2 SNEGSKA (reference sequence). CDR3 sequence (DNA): TGCAGTGCTAGAGCCCCAGGGACAGGGAACTATGGCTACACCTTC. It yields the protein CSARAPGTGNYGYTF.

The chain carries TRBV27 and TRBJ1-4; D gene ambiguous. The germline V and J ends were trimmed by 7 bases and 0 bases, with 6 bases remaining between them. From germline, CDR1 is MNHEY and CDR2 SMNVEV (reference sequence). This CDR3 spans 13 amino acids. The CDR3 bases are TGTGCCAGCAAAGTAACAACTAATGAAAAACTGTTTTTT. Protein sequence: CASKVTTNEKLFF.

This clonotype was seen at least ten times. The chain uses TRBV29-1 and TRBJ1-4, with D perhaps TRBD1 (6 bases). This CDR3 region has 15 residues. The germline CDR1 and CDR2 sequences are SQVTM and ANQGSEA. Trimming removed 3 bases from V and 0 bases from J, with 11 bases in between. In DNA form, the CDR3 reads TGCAGCGTTGACACAGGGCTTGCAACTAATGAAAAACTGTTTTTT. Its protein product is CSVDTGLATNEKLFF.

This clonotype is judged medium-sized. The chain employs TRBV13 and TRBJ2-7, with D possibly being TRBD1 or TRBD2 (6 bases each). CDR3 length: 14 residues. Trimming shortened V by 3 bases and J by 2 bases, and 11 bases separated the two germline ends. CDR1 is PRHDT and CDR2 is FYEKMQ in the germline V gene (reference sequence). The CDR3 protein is CASSFGGDTYEQYF. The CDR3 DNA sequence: TGTGCCAGCAGCTTTGGCGGGGACACCTACGAGCAGTACTTC.

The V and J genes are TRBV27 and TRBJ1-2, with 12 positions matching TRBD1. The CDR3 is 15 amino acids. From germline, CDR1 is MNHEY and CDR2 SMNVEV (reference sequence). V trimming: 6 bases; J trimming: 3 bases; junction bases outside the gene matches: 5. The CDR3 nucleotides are TGTGCCAGCAGGGGGACAGGGGGCGTTGACTATGGCTACACCTTC. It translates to CASRGTGGVDYGYTF.

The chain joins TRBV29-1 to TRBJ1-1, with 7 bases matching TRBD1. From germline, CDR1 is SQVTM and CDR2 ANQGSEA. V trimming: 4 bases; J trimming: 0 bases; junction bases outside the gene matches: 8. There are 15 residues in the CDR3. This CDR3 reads CSVGGPGQLNTEAFF. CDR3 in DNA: TGCAGCGTTGGGGGCCCGGGACAGTTGAACACTGAAGCTTTCTTT.

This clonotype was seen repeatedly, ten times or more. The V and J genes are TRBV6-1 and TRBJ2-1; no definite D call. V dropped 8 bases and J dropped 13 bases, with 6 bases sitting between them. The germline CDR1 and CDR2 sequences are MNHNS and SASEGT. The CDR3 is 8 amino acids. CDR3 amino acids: CASGIQFF. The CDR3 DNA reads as TGTGCCAGCGGGATACAGTTCTTC.

CDR3 region: CASSVTGSASNEQFF. CDR3 bases: TGCGCCAGCAGTGTAACAGGGTCAGCGAGCAATGAGCAGTTCTTC. The chain joins TRBV10-2 to TRBJ2-1, with D possibly matching TRBD1 (6 bases). The V gene lost 4 bases and the J gene lost 6 bases, with 16 bases spanning the gap. Germline V gene lookup returns CDR1 WSHSY and CDR2 SAAADI. The CDR3 spans 15 residues.

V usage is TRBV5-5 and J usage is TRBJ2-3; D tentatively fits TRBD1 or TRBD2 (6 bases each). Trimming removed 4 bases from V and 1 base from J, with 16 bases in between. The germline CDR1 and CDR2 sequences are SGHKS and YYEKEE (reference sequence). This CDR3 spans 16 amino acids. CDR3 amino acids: CASSLGGSLGTDTQYF. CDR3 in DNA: TGTGCCAGCAGCCTAGGGGGGAGTCTTGGCACAGATACGCAGTATTTT.

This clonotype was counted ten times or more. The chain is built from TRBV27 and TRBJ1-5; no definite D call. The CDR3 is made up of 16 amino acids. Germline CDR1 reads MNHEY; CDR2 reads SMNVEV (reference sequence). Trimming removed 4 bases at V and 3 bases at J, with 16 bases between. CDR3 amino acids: CASSSWGSGFNQPQHF. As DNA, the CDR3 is TGTGCCAGCAGTTCATGGGGATCAGGTTTCAATCAGCCCCAGCATTTT.

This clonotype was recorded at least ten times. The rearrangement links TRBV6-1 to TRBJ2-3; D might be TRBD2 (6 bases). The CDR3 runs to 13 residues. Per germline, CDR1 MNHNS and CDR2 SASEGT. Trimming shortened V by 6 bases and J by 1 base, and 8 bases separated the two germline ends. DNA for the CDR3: TGTGCCAGCAGGCCTAGCGGCACAGATACGCAGTATTTT. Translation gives CASRPSGTDTQYF.

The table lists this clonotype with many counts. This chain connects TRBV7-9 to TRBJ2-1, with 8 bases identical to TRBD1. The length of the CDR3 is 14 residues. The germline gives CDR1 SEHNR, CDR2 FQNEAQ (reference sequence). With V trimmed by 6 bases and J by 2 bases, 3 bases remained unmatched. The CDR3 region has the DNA TGTGCCAGCAGTCGGACAGGGCCCTACAATGAGCAGTTCTTC. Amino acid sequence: CASSRTGPYNEQFF.

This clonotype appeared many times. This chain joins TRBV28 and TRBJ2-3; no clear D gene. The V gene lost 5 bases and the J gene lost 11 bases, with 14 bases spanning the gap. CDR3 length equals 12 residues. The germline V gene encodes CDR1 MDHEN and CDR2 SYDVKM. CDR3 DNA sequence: TGTGCCAGCAGTCCCCCGTCATCCCTGCAGTATTTT. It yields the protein CASSPPSSLQYF.

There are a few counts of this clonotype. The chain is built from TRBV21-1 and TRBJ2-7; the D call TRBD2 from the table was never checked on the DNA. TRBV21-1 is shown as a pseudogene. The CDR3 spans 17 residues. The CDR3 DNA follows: TGTGCCAGCAGCAAGAAGAAAGCGGGAGACGGGTCCTACGAGCAGTACTTC. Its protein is CASSKKKAGDGSYEQYF.

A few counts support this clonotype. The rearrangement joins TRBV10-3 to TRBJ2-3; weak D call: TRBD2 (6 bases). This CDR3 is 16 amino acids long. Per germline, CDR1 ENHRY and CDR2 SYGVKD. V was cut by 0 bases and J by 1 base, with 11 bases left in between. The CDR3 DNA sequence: TGTGCCATCAGTGAGTCGGGACTCTTAGGCACAGATACGCAGTATTTT. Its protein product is CAISESGLLGTDTQYF.

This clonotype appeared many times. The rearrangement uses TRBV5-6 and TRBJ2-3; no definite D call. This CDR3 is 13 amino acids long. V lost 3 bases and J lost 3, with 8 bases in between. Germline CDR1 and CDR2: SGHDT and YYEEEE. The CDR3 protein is CASSYGPTDTQYF. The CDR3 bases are TGTGCCAGCAGCTACGGTCCTACAGATACGCAGTATTTT. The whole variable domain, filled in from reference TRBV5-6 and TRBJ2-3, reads DAGVTQSPTHLIKTRGQQVTLRCSPKSGHDTVSWYQQALGQGPQFIFQYYEEEERQRGNFPDRFSGHQFPNYSSELNVNALLLGDSALYLCASSYGPTDTQYFGPGTRLTVL.

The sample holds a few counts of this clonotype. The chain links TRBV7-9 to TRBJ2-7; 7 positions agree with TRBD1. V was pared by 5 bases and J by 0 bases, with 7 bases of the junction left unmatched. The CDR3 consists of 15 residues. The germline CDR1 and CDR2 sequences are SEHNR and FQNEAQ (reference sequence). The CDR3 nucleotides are TGTGCCAGCAGCGACTGGGACAGCAGCTCCTACGAGCAGTACTTC. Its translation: CASSDWDSSSYEQYF.

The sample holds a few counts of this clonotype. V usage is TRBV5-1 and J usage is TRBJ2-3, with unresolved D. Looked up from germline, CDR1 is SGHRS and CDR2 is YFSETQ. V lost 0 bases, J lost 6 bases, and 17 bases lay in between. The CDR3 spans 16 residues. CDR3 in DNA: TGCGCCAGCAGCTTGGCGACGGGCTTACCCGCCGATACGCAGTATTTT. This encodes CASSLATGLPADTQYF.

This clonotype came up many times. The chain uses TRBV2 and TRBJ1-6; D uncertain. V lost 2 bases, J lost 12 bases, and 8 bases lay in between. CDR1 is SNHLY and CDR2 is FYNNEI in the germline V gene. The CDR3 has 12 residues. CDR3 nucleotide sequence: TGTGCCAGCAGTGAAAACGGGAGACCCCTCCACTTT. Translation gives CASSENGRPLHF.

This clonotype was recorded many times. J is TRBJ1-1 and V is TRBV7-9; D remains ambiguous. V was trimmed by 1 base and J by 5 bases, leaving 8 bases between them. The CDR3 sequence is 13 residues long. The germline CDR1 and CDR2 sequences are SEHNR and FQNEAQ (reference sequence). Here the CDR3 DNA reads TGTGCCAGCAGCTTAGAAGTCCTTACTGAAGCTTTCTTT. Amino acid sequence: CASSLEVLTEAFF. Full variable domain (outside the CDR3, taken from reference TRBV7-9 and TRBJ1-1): DTGVSQNPRHKITKRGQNVTFRCDPISEHNRLYWYRQTLGQGPEFLTYFQNEAQLEKSRLLSDRFSAERPKGSFSTLEIQRTEQGDSAMYLCASSLEVLTEAFFGQGTRLTVV.

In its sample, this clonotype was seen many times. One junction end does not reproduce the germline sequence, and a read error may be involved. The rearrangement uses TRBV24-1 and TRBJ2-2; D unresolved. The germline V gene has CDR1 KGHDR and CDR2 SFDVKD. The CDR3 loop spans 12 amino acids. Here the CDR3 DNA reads TGTGCCACCTGTGACCGGCTGGGGGAGCTGTTTTTT. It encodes CATCDRLGELFF.

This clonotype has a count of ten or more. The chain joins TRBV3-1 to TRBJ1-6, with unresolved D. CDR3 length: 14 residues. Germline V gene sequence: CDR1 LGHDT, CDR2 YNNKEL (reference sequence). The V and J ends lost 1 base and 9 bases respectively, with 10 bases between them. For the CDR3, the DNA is TGTGCCAGCAGCCAAGCGGTGGCAACTTCACCCCTCCACTTT. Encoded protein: CASSQAVATSPLHF.

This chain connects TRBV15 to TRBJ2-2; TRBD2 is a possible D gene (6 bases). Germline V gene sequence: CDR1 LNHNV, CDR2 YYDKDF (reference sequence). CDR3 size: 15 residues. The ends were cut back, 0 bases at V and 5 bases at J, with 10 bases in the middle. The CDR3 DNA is TGTGCCACCAGCAGAGATCGGGGGAGAACCGGGGAGCTGTTTTTT. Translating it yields CATSRDRGRTGELFF.

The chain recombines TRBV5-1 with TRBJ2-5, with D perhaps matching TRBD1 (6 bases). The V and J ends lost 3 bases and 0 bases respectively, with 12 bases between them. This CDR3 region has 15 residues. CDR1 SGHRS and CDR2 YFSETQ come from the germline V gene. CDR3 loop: CASSSRQEYQETQYF. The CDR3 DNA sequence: TGCGCCAGCAGCTCGCGACAGGAGTACCAAGAGACCCAGTACTTC.

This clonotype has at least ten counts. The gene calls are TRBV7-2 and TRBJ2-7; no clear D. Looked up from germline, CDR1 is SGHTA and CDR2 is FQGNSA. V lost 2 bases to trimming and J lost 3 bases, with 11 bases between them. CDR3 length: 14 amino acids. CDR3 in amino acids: CASSLRFTNYEQYF. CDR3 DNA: TGTGCCAGCAGCTTAAGGTTTACGAACTACGAGCAGTACTTC.